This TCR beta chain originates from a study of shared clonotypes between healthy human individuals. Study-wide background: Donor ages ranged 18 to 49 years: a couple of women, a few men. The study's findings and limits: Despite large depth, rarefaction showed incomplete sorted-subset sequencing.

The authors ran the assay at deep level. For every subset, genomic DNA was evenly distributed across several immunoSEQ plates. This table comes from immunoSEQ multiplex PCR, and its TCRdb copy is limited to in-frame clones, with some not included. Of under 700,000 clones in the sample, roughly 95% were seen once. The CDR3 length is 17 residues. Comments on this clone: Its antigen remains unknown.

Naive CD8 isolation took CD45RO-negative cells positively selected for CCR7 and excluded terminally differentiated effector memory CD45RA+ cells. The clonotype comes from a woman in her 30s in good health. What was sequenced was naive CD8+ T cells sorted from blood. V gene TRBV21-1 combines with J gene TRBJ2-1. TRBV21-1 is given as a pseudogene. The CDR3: CATLDRIRDRINNEQFF. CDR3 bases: TGTGCCACCCTCGACCGGATCCGGGACCGAATCAACAATGAGCAGTTCTTC.